The 12 T cell receptor beta chains below were found in one sample sequenced in a study of metastatic and nonmetastatic thyroid tumors. No treatment of any kind had been given to any patient before thyroid surgery. TCRdb re-processed the PCR reads through MiXCR. The sample shows about 34,000 clones, 35% to 45% of them seen only once. Sequenced: tumor tissue. Receptors originate from a female donor with papillary thyroid cancer or a benign thyroid nodule (not recorded which). Some clones in this sample may be carry-over from other donors' samples.

This rearrangement joins TRBV12-5 to TRBJ2-2; 9 bases are a match to TRBD1. J gave up 4 bases and V 1 base, and 7 bases lay outside the gene matches. This CDR3 contains 17 residues. Germline V gene data show CDR1 as LGHNT and CDR2 as FRNRAP. The CDR3 DNA reads as TGTGCTAGTGGTTTGGGGGACAGGGAGGGGTCCACCGGGGAGCTGTTTTTT. It translates to CASGLGDREGSTGELFF.

This chain links TRBV20-1 with TRBJ1-2; unclear D gene. The V gene's germline CDR1 is DFQATT and CDR2 SNEGSKA (reference sequence). Trimming removed 0 bases from V and 8 bases from J, with 10 bases in between. The CDR3 consists of 12 residues. The CDR3 DNA reads TGCAGTGCTAGAGATCAGTCTGGAGGCTACACCTTC. It is translated as CSARDQSGGYTF.

The rearrangement uses TRBV28 and TRBJ2-2; the D is unclear. CDR1 and CDR2 (germline): MDHEN, SYDVKM. V was pared by 7 bases and J by 12 bases, with 18 bases between. The CDR3 has 13 residues. The DNA for the CDR3 is TGTGCCAGCACCCCCGGGCAAGAGAGAAAGCTGTTTTTT. Its translation: CASTPGQERKLFF.

The gene calls are TRBV20-1 and TRBJ2-3; D is perhaps TRBD2 (5 bases). Trimming left V 6 bases short and J 1 base short, with 11 bases between. The CDR3 is 13 residues long. Germline lookup yields CDR1 DFQATT and CDR2 SNEGSKA (reference sequence). The chain's CDR3 is CSAMGGRTDTQYF. The CDR3 nucleotides read TGCAGTGCAATGGGCGGGCGCACAGATACGCAGTATTTT.

The CDR3 here is CSAWLAEARGATDTQYF. The CDR3 coding sequence is TGCAGTGCTTGGCTAGCAGAGGCGAGGGGGGCTACAGATACGCAGTATTTT. The chain has TRBV20-1 and TRBJ2-3, with D perhaps being TRBD1 or TRBD2 (6 bases each). CDR3 length equals 17 residues. Looked up from germline, CDR1 is DFQATT and CDR2 is SNEGSKA (reference sequence). Trimming cost V 5 bases and J 3 bases, with 24 bases left between them.

The chain couples TRBV6-1 to TRBJ2-2; 12 bases agree with TRBD2. The germline CDR1 and CDR2 sequences are MNHNS and SASEGT. This CDR3 contains 17 residues. Trimming at V came to 0 bases and at J to 6 bases, leaving 5 bases not matched to a gene. CDR3 sequence reads: CASSEARLAGVAGELFF. The CDR3 DNA follows: TGTGCCAGCAGTGAAGCCCGACTAGCGGGAGTAGCCGGGGAGCTGTTTTTT.

The chain uses TRBV30 and TRBJ1-3, with D possibly TRBD1 on 5 matching bases. V was trimmed by 1 base and J by 7 bases, leaving 8 bases between them. CDR1 GTSNPN and CDR2 SVGIG come from the germline V gene (reference sequence). The CDR3 covers 12 residues. CDR3 sequence (DNA): TGTGCCTGGAGTGGCCCAGGGAACACCATATATTTT. It specifies CAWSGPGNTIYF. The variable domain in full, completed from reference TRBV30 and TRBJ1-3, reads SQTIHQWPATLVQPVGSPLSLECTVEGTSNPNLYWYRQAAGRGLQLLFYSVGIGQISSEVPQNLSASRPQDRQFILSSKKLLLSDSGFYLCAWSGPGNTIYFGEGSWLTVV.

There are a few counts of this clone. The chain is built from TRBV30 and TRBJ1-6, with D perhaps TRBD1 (6 bases). Germline V gene sequence: CDR1 GTSNPN, CDR2 SVGIG (reference sequence). Trimming removed 2 bases from V and 8 bases from J, with 10 bases in between. This CDR3 has 13 amino acids. This CDR3 reads CAWSLGADSPLHF. In nucleotides, the CDR3 is TGTGCCTGGAGTTTGGGGGCAGATTCACCCCTCCACTTT.

This rearrangement joins TRBV6-4 to TRBJ2-1; TRBD2 aligns across 8 bases. The ends lost 6 bases at V and 3 bases at J; junction bases unmatched: 10. The CDR3 runs to 16 residues. The V gene's germline CDR1 is MRHNA and CDR2 SNTAGT. The CDR3 spells CASRPTFRGGYNEQFF. The CDR3 DNA reads TGTGCCAGCAGGCCCACCTTCCGGGGGGGCTACAATGAGCAGTTCTTC.

DNA of the CDR3: TGCGCCAGCAGCTTGGATGGTGGTCCTGGAAACACCATATATTTT. As protein: CASSLDGGPGNTIYF. The chain links TRBV5-1 to TRBJ1-3; D remains ambiguous. The V end was cut by 0 bases, the J end by 2 bases, with 9 bases between. Germline V gives CDR1 SGHRS, CDR2 YFSETQ. The CDR3 has 15 residues. Supplemented by reference TRBV5-1 and TRBJ1-3, the full variable domain reads KAGVTQTPRYLIKTRGQQVTLSCSPISGHRSVSWYQQTPGQGLQFLFEYFSETQRNKGNFPGRFSGRQFSNSRSEMNVSTLELGDSALYLCASSLDGGPGNTIYFGEGSWLTVV.

The chain links TRBV27 to TRBJ1-1, with D tentatively TRBD1 (5 bases). The length of the CDR3 is 16 residues. CDR1 and CDR2 (germline): MNHEY, SMNVEV (reference sequence). V lost 2 bases, J lost 1 base, and 14 bases lay in between. The CDR3 reads CASSLAGRAKNTEAFF. DNA of the CDR3: TGTGCCAGCAGTTTAGCGGGGCGGGCTAAGAACACTGAAGCTTTCTTT.

The V and J genes are TRBV5-1 and TRBJ1-2; possible D gene TRBD1, 5 bases. Trimming left V 4 bases short and J 7 bases short, with 23 bases between. This CDR3 has 16 amino acids. Germline V lookup: CDR1 SGHRS, CDR2 YFSETQ. The CDR3, as DNA: TGCGCCAGCAGCCTGGGTCCGGGACGAAAATTGGGTGGCTACACCTTC. Residues: CASSLGPGRKLGGYTF.